These 21 T cell receptor beta chains were sequenced from one sample in a study of shared clonotypes between healthy human individuals. Data came from immunoSEQ multiplex PCR; TCRdb stores just in-frame clones and leaves some out. Of about 490,000 clones in the sample, about 84% are singletons; the top ten hold approximately 11%. Input material: PBMCs. These receptors were taken from a woman between 40 and 50 years old in good health. Some clones in this sample may be carry-over from other donors' samples.

This chain connects TRBV5-6 to TRBJ2-7; 8 bases match TRBD1. This CDR3 is built from 15 residues. After removal of 2 bases from V and 5 bases from J, the junction contained 9 bases not matched to a gene. Germline lookup yields CDR1 SGHDT and CDR2 YYEEEE. This chain's CDR3 is CASSFLTGGSDEQYF. The CDR3 DNA sequence: TGTGCCAGCAGCTTCCTCACAGGGGGGAGCGACGAGCAGTACTTC.

The V gene is TRBV27, the J gene TRBJ2-1; 8 positions match TRBD2. The CDR3 is 16 residues long. CDR1 and CDR2 (germline): MNHEY, SMNVEV (reference sequence). Trimming cost V 6 bases and J 9 bases; bases outside gene matches: 16. The CDR3 DNA is TGTGCCAGCAGCCAAGGTCGTTTAGGGGCGGGAGGTGAGCAGTTCTTC. Residues: CASSQGRLGAGGEQFF.

The chain couples TRBV2 to TRBJ2-3; D is perhaps TRBD2 (5 bases). V lost 7 bases to trimming and J lost 4 bases, with 15 bases between them. Germline CDR1 is SNHLY and CDR2 is FYNNEI. The CDR3 loop spans 14 amino acids. The CDR3, as DNA: TGTGCCAGCAACGAGCGAACTAGATCAGATACGCAGTATTTT. As protein: CASNERTRSDTQYF.

The CDR3 nucleotides are TGTGCCAGCAGCCCAGCTGGACAGGGTTACGAGCAGTACTTC. It translates to CASSPAGQGYEQYF. The chain links TRBV7-2 to TRBJ2-7, with 8 nucleotides matching TRBD1. After removal of 5 bases from V and 4 bases from J, the junction contained 7 bases not matched to a gene. Per germline, CDR1 SGHTA and CDR2 FQGNSA. The CDR3 has 14 residues.

The V gene is TRBV5-4, the J gene TRBJ2-3; 9 positions agree with TRBD2. The ends lost 6 bases at V and 5 bases at J; junction bases unmatched: 10. This CDR3 region has 15 residues. Per germline, CDR1 SGHNT and CDR2 YYREEE (reference sequence). CDR3 region: CASTRGGRALDTQYF. In DNA, the CDR3 is TGTGCCAGCACCCGTGGCGGGAGGGCCTTAGATACGCAGTATTTT.

The genes are TRBV5-4 and TRBJ2-2; D is uncertain. Per the germline V gene, CDR1 is SGHNT and CDR2 is YYREEE (reference sequence). Deletions cut 0 bases from V and 6 bases from J, with 15 bases between. The CDR3 has 16 residues. The CDR3 protein is CASSLGRQKGSGELFF. The CDR3 bases are TGTGCCAGCAGCTTGGGTCGTCAGAAAGGGTCCGGGGAGCTGTTTTTT.

V is TRBV2 and J is TRBJ2-1; no reliable D call. Germline CDR1 reads SNHLY; CDR2 reads FYNNEI. This CDR3 has 14 residues. The V gene lost 5 bases and the J gene lost 7 bases, with 15 bases spanning the gap. The CDR3 loop reads CASSPRPGRNEQFF. DNA for the CDR3: TGTGCCAGCAGTCCCCGCCCAGGTCGTAATGAGCAGTTCTTC. Using reference TRBV2 and TRBJ2-1 for the parts outside the CDR3, the full variable domain is EPEVTQTPSHQVTQMGQEVILRCVPISNHLYFYWYRQILGQKVEFLVSFYNNEISEKSEIFDDQFSVERPDGSNFTLKIRSTKLEDSAMYFCASSPRPGRNEQFFGPGTRLTVL.

This clone was seen a handful of times. At one end the junction does not follow the germline gene, possibly because of a read error. J is TRBJ2-7 and V is TRBV19; D ambiguous. Germline V CDR1 and CDR2: LNHDA, SQIVND (reference sequence). The CDR3 covers 14 residues. CDR3: CATSSTRISHEQYF. The DNA for the CDR3 is TGTGCCACCAGTTCCACCCGGATCTCCCACGAGCAGTACTTC. Using reference TRBV19 and TRBJ2-7 for the parts outside the CDR3, the full variable domain is DGGITQSPKYLFRKEGQNVTLSCEQNLNHDAMYWYRQDPGQGLRLIYYSQIVNDFQKGDIAEGYSVSREKKESFPLTVTSAQKNPTAFYLCATSSTRISHEQYFGPGTRLTVT.

A note on this clone: A single base separates this from a much larger clone, so it may be a read error. The gene calls are TRBV19 and TRBJ2-5; 8 nucleotides align to TRBD1. V dropped 4 bases and J dropped 9; count of bases not matched to a gene: 10. The CDR3 is 14 residues long. CDR1 is LNHDA and CDR2 is SQIVND in the germline V gene (reference sequence). The CDR3 region is CASSTLTGVESQYF. Written as DNA, the CDR3 is TGTGCCAGTAGTACCCTGACAGGGGTGGAGTCCCAGTACTTC.

The chain carries TRBV7-9 and TRBJ2-3; 7 bases line up with TRBD1. CDR1 is SEHNR, CDR2 FQNEAQ, per germline (reference sequence). The CDR3 loop spans 15 amino acids. The V and J ends lost 5 bases and 10 bases, in that order; junction bases with no gene match: 15. In DNA form, the CDR3 reads TGTGCCAGCAGCCCCGGACAGGCGATCCCCCCGTCGCAGTATTTT. It is translated as CASSPGQAIPPSQYF.

This chain uses TRBV27 with TRBJ2-7; 10 positions match TRBD2. The CDR3 spans 15 residues. Germline assignment: CDR1 MNHEY and CDR2 SMNVEV (reference sequence). V shed 5 bases, J shed 6 bases, and the junction held 10 bases outside the gene matches. CDR3 DNA sequence: TGTGCCAGCAGTCCCGCTCTAGCGGGAGTGGGCGAGCAGTACTTC. It is translated as CASSPALAGVGEQYF.

CDR3 bases: TGCGCCAGCAGCCACTCCACCGGGGAGCTGTTTTTT. This sequence encodes CASSHSTGELFF. The chain carries TRBV4-3 and TRBJ2-2; D ambiguous. Trimming pared 3 bases from V and 4 bases from J, leaving 3 bases between. This CDR3 comprises 12 residues. The V gene's germline CDR1 is LGHNA and CDR2 YSLEER.

The genes are TRBV27 and TRBJ2-7, with 7 bases fitting TRBD2. The CDR3 spans 17 residues. J lost 2 bases, V lost 5 bases, and 15 bases had no gene match. CDR1 is MNHEY and CDR2 is SMNVEV in the germline V gene (reference sequence). The chain's CDR3 is CASSPRWAGDRAYEQYF. As DNA, the CDR3 is TGTGCCAGCAGTCCCAGGTGGGCGGGAGATCGGGCCTACGAGCAGTACTTC.

This chain uses TRBV5-8 with TRBJ2-7; D gene ambiguous. This CDR3 contains 15 residues. Germline values: CDR1 SGHTS, CDR2 YDEGEE. V gave up 0 bases and J gave up 3 bases, with 13 bases separating them. The DNA for the CDR3 is TGTGCCAGCAGCTTGGTTCGACAACTTGACTACGAGCAGTACTTC. Protein product: CASSLVRQLDYEQYF.

Only a few counts were recorded for this clone. V is TRBV7-6 and J is TRBJ2-6; D gene uncertain. Looked up from germline, CDR1 is SGHVS and CDR2 is FNYEAQ. This CDR3 spans 15 amino acids. V lost 5 bases and J 1 base, leaving 9 bases between the germline ends. The CDR3 DNA reads as TGTGCCAGCAGCCCTCAGGAGTCTGGGGCCAACGTCCTGACTTTC. Protein: CASSPQESGANVLTF.

The rearrangement links TRBV5-1 to TRBJ2-7; D is possibly TRBD2 (6 bases). The V and J ends lost 7 bases and 0 bases respectively, with 14 bases between them. The germline V gene encodes CDR1 SGHRS and CDR2 YFSETQ. The CDR3 length is 14 residues. CDR3 in DNA: TGCGCCAGCGCGGCGCTAGCGACCTCCTACGAGCAGTACTTC. Translation gives CASAALATSYEQYF.

This clone has more than one count but fewer than ten. The J gene is TRBJ2-1, the V gene TRBV20-1, with a tentative D call TRBD2 (6 bases). V was clipped by 7 bases and J by 10 bases, with 14 bases between them. The length of the CDR3 is 11 residues. Germline CDR1 DFQATT, CDR2 SNEGSKA (reference sequence). The CDR3 nucleotides are TGCAGTGAGGGGATGGGACTCGAGCAGTTCTTC. As protein: CSEGMGLEQFF.

As concerns this clone: The sample holds other DNA sequences that translate to the same CDR3. The V gene is TRBV28, the J gene TRBJ2-7, with D maybe TRBD2 (5 bases). V was clipped by 4 bases and J by 5 bases, with 15 bases between them. The CDR3 runs to 14 residues. From germline, CDR1 is MDHEN and CDR2 SYDVKM. In DNA, the CDR3 is TGTGCCAGCAGTTCCCCCTCTACTAGTAACGAGCAGTACTTC. Its translation is CASSSPSTSNEQYF.

The J gene is TRBJ1-1, the V gene TRBV7-9; D uncertain. The CDR3 contains 16 residues. Germline V gene sequence: CDR1 SEHNR, CDR2 FQNEAQ (reference sequence). V gave up 11 bases and J gave up 1 base, with 23 bases separating them. CDR3 loop: CALRPLGEAKNTEAFF. The CDR3, as DNA: TGTGCCTTGCGCCCGCTGGGAGAGGCGAAGAACACTGAAGCTTTCTTT.

The chain employs TRBV7-2 and TRBJ2-3; possible D gene TRBD1, 6 bases. V was shortened by 5 bases and J by 1 base, with 13 bases between the two germline ends. The CDR3 has 15 residues. CDR1 and CDR2 (germline): SGHTA, FQGNSA. The CDR3 protein is CASSRVGAGTDTQYF. CDR3 in DNA: TGTGCCAGCAGCCGAGTGGGGGCGGGCACAGATACGCAGTATTTT.

Remarks on this clone: Being one base from a much bigger clone, this may be a read error. Other DNA sequences of this sample code for an identical CDR3. The chain employs TRBV10-1 and TRBJ2-7; 8 bases agree with TRBD2. The CDR3 totals 12 residues. The germline V gene has CDR1 WNHNN and CDR2 SYGVQD (reference sequence). The ends lost 10 bases at V and 4 bases at J; junction bases unmatched: 6. In DNA form, the CDR3 reads TGCGCCAAAACTAGCGGTAGGTACGAGCAGTACTTC. As protein: CAKTSGRYEQYF.